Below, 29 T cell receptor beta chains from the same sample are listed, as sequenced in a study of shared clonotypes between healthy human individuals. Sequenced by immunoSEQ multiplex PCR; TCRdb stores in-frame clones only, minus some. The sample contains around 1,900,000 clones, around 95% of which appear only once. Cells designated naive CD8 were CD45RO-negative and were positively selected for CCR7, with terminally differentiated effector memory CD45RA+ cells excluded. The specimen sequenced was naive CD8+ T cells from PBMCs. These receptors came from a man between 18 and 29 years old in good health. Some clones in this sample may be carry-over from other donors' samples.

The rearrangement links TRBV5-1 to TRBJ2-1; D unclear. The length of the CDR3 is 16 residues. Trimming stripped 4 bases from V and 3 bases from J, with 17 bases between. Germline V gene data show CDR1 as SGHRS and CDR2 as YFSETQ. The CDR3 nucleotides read TGCGCCAGCAGCCCACCGCAGACTCGCCGCTACAATGAGCAGTTCTTC. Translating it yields CASSPPQTRRYNEQFF.

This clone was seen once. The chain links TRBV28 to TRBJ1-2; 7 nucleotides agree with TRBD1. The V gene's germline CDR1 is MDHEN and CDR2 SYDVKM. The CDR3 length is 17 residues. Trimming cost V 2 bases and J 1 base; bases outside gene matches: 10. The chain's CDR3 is CASSLMLQGTLNYGYTF. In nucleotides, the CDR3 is TGTGCCAGCAGTTTAATGCTACAGGGGACCCTTAACTATGGCTACACCTTC.

CDR3 sequence (DNA): TGTGCCAGCAGCCCCAAGGGCTGGGCGAGAAGCAATGAGCAGTTCTTC. Translating gives CASSPKGWARSNEQFF. The genes are TRBV7-6 and TRBJ2-1; D is ambiguous. Per the germline V gene, CDR1 is SGHVS and CDR2 is FNYEAQ. V lost 5 bases and J lost 6, with 20 bases in between. CDR3 size: 16 residues.

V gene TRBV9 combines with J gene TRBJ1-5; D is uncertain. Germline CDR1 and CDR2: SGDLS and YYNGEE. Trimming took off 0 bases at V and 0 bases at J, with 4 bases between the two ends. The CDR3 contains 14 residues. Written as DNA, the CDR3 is TGTGCCAGCAGCGTAGATCGTAGCAATCAGCCCCAGCATTTT. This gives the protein CASSVDRSNQPQHF.

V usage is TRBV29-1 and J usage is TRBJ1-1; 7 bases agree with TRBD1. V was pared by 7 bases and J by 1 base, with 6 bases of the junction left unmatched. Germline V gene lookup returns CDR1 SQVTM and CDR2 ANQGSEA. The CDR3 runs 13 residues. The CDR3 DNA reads TGCAGCGGATTGGGACAGCAGAACACTGAAGCTTTCTTT. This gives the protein CSGLGQQNTEAFF.

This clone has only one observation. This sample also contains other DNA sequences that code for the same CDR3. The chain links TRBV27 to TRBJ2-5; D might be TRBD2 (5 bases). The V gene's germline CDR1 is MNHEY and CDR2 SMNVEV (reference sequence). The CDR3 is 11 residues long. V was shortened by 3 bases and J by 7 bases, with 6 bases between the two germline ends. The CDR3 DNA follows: TGTGCCAGCAGTTTCGCGGGGACCCAGTACTTC. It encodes CASSFAGTQYF.

The CDR3 sequence is CASSLIHNEQYF. The CDR3 DNA follows: TGTGCCAGCAGCTTAATTCACAACGAGCAGTACTTC. The V gene is TRBV7-9, the J gene TRBJ2-7; D is uncertain. Germline loops: CDR1 SEHNR, CDR2 FQNEAQ (reference sequence). The CDR3 has 12 amino acids. V lost 2 bases to trimming and J lost 5 bases, with 7 bases between them.

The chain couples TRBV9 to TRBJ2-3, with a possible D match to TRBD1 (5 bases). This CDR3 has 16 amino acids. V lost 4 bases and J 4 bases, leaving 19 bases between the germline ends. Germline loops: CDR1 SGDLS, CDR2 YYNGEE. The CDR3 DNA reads TGTGCCAGCAGCCCTCACGAAGGGGCTACCGCAGATACGCAGTATTTT. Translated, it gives CASSPHEGATADTQYF.

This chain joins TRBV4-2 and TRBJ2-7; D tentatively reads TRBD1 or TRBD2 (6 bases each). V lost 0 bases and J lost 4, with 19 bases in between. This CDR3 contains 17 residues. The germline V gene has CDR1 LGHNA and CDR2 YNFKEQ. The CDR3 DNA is TGTGCCAGCAGCCAAGATCTAATGGGGGGCCCGACGTACGAGCAGTACTTC. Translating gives CASSQDLMGGPTYEQYF.

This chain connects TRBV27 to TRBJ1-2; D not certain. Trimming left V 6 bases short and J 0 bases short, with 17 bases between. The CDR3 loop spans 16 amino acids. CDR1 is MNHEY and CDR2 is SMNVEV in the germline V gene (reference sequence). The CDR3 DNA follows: TGTGCCAGCAGCCTAAAAAAGGGCGGGGCTAACTATGGCTACACCTTC. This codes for CASSLKKGGANYGYTF.

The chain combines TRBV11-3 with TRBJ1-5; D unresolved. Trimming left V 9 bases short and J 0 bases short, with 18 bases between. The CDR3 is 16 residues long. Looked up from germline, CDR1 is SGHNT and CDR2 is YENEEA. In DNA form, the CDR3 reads TGTGCCAGTAGCCTCCCCAGTTCCTATAGCAATCAGCCCCAGCATTTT. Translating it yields CASSLPSSYSNQPQHF. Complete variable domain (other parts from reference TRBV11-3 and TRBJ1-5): EAGVVQSPRYKIIEKKQPVAFWCNPISGHNTLYWYLQNLGQGPELLIRYENEEAVDDSQLPKDRFSAERLKGVDSTLKIQPAELGDSAVYLCASSLPSSYSNQPQHFGDGTRLSIL.

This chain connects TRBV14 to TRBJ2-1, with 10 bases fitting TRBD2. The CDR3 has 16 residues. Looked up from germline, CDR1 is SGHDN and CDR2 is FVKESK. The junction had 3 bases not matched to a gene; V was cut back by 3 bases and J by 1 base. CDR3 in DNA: TGTGCCAGCAGCCATCTAGCGGGAGAATCCTACAATGAGCAGTTCTTC. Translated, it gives CASSHLAGESYNEQFF.

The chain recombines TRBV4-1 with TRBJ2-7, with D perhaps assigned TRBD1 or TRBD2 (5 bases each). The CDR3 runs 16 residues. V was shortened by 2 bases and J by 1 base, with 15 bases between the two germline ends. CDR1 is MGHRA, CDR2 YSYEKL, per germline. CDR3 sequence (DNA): TGCGCCAGCAGCCAAACGGGACGGCTCGATTCCTACGAGCAGTACTTC. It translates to CASSQTGRLDSYEQYF.

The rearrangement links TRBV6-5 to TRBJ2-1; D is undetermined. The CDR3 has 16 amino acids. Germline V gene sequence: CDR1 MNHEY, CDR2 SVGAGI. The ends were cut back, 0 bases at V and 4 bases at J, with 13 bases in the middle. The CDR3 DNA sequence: TGTGCCAGCAGTTACTCGGTAGGAGAACGATACAATGAGCAGTTCTTC. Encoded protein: CASSYSVGERYNEQFF.

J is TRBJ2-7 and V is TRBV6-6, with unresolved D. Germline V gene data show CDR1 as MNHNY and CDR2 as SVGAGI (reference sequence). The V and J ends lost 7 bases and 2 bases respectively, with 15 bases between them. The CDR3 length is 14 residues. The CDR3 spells CASKTRGRTYEQYF. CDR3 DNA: TGTGCCAGCAAAACGCGCGGACGGACCTACGAGCAGTACTTC.

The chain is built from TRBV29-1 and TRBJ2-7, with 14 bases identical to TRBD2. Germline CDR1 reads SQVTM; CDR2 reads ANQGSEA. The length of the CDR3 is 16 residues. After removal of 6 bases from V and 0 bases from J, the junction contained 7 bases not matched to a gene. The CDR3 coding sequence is TGCAGCGTGGATGGACTAGCGGGAGGAACCTCCTACGAGCAGTACTTC. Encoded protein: CSVDGLAGGTSYEQYF.

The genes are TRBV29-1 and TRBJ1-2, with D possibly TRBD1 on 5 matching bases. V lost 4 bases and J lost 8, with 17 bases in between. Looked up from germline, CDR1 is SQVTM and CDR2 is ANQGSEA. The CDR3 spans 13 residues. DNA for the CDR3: TGCAGCGTTGGTCCTTCCGGGGGAATCGGCTACACCTTC. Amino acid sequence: CSVGPSGGIGYTF.

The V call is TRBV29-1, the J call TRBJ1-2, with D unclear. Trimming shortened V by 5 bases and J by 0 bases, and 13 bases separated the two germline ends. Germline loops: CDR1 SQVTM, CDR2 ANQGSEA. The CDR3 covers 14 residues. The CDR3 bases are TGCAGCGTTCGAGCCCCATCAGCTAACTATGGCTACACCTTC. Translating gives CSVRAPSANYGYTF.

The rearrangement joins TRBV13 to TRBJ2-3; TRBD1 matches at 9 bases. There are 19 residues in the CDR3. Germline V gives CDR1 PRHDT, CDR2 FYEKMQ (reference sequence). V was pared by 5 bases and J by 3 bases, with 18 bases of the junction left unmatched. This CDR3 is CASSNRDRAPTISTDTQYF. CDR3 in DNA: TGTGCCAGCAGCAACCGGGACAGGGCCCCGACAATCTCTACAGATACGCAGTATTTT.

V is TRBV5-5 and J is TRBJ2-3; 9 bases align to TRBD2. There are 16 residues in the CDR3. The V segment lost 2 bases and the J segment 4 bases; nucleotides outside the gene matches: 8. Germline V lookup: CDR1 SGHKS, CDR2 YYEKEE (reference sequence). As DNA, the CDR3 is TGTGCCAGCAGCTTACCGTTAGCGGGAGTGGCAGATACGCAGTATTTT. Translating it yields CASSLPLAGVADTQYF.

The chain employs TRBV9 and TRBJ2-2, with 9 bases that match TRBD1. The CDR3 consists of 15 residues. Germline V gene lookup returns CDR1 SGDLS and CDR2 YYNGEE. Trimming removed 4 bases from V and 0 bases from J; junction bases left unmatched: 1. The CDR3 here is CASSRQGANTGELFF. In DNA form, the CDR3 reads TGTGCCAGCAGCCGACAGGGGGCGAACACCGGGGAGCTGTTTTTT.

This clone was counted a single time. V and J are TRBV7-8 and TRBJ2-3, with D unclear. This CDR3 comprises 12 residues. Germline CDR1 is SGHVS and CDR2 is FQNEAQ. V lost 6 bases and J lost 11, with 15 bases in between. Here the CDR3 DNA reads TGTGCCAGCAGGACAACCCTAAGTGAGCAGTATTTT. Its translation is CASRTTLSEQYF. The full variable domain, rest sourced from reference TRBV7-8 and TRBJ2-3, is GAGVSQSPRYKVAKRGQDVALRCDPISGHVSLFWYQQALGQGPEFLTYFQNEAQLDKSGLPSDRFFAERPEGSVSTLKIQRTQQEDSAVYLCASRTTLSEQYFGPGTRLTVL.

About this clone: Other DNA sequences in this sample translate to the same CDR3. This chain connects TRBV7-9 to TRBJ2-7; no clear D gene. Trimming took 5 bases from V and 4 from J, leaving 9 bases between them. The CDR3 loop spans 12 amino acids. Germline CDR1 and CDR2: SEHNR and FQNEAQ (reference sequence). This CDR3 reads CASSPSRYEQYF. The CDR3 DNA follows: TGTGCCAGCAGCCCGTCCCGGTACGAGCAGTACTTC.

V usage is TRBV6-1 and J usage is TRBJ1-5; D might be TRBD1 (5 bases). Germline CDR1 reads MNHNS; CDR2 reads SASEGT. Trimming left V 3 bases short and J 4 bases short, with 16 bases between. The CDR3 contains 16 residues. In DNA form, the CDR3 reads TGTGCCAGCAGTGAGAAAACGTGGGACGGGAATCAGCCCCAGCATTTT. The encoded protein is CASSEKTWDGNQPQHF.

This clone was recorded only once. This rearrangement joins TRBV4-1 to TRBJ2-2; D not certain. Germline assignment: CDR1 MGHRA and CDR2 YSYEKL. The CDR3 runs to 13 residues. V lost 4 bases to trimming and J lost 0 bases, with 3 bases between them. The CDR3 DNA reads TGCGCCAGCAGCCCCACGAACACCGGGGAGCTGTTTTTT. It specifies CASSPTNTGELFF.

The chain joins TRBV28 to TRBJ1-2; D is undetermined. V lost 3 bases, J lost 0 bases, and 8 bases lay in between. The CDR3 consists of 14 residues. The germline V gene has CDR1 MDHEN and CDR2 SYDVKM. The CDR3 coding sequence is TGTGCCAGCAGTTTCTACCGGACTAACTATGGCTACACCTTC. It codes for CASSFYRTNYGYTF.

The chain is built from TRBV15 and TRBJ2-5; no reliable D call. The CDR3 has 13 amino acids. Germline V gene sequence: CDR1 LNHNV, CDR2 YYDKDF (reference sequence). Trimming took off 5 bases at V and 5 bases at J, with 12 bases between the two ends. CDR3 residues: CATSLRSRETQYF. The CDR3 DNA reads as TGTGCCACCAGCTTACGATCCCGGGAGACCCAGTACTTC.

DNA of the CDR3: TGTGCCAGCAGTACCCGCCGGGACACCTACACAGATACGCAGTATTTT. Its translation is CASSTRRDTYTDTQYF. This sequence joins TRBV25-1 and TRBJ2-3, with D possibly matching TRBD1 (6 bases). CDR3 length: 16 residues. Per the germline V gene, CDR1 is MGHDK and CDR2 is SYGVNS. Trimming took off 5 bases at V and 2 bases at J, with 17 bases between the two ends. Based on the CDR3 plus reference TRBV25-1 and TRBJ2-3, the full variable domain is EADIYQTPRYLVIGTGKKITLECSQTMGHDKMYWYQQDPGMELHLIHYSYGVNSTEKGDLSSESTVSRIRTEHFPLTLESARPSHTSQYLCASSTRRDTYTDTQYFGPGTRLTVL.

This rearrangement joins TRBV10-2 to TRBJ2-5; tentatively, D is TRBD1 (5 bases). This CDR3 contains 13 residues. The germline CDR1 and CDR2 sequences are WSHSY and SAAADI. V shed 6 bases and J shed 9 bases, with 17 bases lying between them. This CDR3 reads CASSRTSPMAQYF. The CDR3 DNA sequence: TGCGCCAGCAGCCGGACATCCCCCATGGCCCAGTACTTC.